The rows below give T cell receptor beta chains drawn from one sample of a study of blood T cell repertoires in COVID-19. Clones were sequenced by immunoSEQ multiplex PCR, and TCRdb holds only the in-frame ones, with some missing. The sample contains a few hundred thousand clones, roughly 89% of which appear only once. The specimen sequenced was peripheral blood. The receptors come from a woman between 40 and 55 years old who had recovered from COVID-19. CDR3s include the opening cysteine and the closing phenylalanine or tryptophan. The D gene is left open where the match is weak. Size is omitted from some rows. Given values are once, few, many or a class for expanded clones.

J: TRBJ2-2; size: NA; length: 17; V: TRBV18; D: TRBD1; CDR3: CASSLNGQVSNTGELFF; DNA: TGTGCCAGCTCACTCAACGGACAGGTCTCGAACACCGGGGAGCTGTTTTTT
J: TRBJ2-7; size: NA; length: 13; V: TRBV19; D: TRBD1; CDR3: CASKGQGSYEQYF; DNA: TGTGCCAGTAAGGGACAGGGGTCCTACGAGCAGTACTTC
J: TRBJ2-3; size: NA; length: 15; V: TRBV9; D: TRBD1; CDR3: CASSVPGTVTDTQYF; DNA: TGTGCCAGCAGCGTCCCCGGGACAGTTACAGATACGCAGTATTTT
J: TRBJ2-5; size: NA; length: 13; V: TRBV10-3; D: NA; CDR3: CAISNQGLETQYF; DNA: TGTGCCATCAGCAACCAGGGCCTGGAGACCCAGTACTTC
J: TRBJ1-1; size: NA; length: 13; V: TRBV5-5; D: TRBD1; CDR3: CASSPYLGQEAFF; DNA: TGTGCCAGCAGCCCTTATCTGGGACAGGAAGCTTTCTTT
J: TRBJ1-4; size: few; length: 18; V: TRBV4-1; D: NA; CDR3: CASSQVWQGRNLNEKLFF; DNA: TGCGCCAGCAGCCAAGTTTGGCAGGGCCGGAACCTTAATGAAAAACTGTTTTTT
J: TRBJ1-2; size: NA; length: 13; V: TRBV28; D: TRBD1; CDR3: CASSAGTVSGYTF; DNA: TGTGCCAGCAGTGCCGGGACAGTAAGCGGCTACACCTTC
J: TRBJ1-1; size: once; length: 15; V: TRBV14; D: NA; CDR3: CASSLMGGANTEAFF; DNA: TGTGCCAGCAGCCTCATGGGAGGGGCAAACACTGAAGCTTTCTTT
J: TRBJ1-4; size: NA; length: 14; V: TRBV28; D: TRBD1; CDR3: CASSFGQGGEKLFF; DNA: TGTGCCAGCAGTTTCGGACAGGGTGGTGAAAAACTGTTTTTT
J: TRBJ2-3; size: NA; length: 14; V: TRBV15; D: TRBD2; CDR3: CAAGEGLSTDTQYF; DNA: TGTGCCGCCGGGGAGGGACTTAGCACAGATACGCAGTATTTT
J: TRBJ2-5; size: NA; length: 16; V: TRBV6-1; D: TRBD2; CDR3: CASSDLGTSGSETQYF; DNA: TGTGCCAGCAGTGATTTGGGGACTAGCGGTTCGGAGACCCAGTACTTC
J: TRBJ2-3; size: NA; length: 15; V: TRBV11-2; D: TRBD2; CDR3: CASSDLAGVADTQYF; DNA: TGTGCCAGCAGCGATCTAGCGGGAGTTGCAGATACGCAGTATTTT
J: TRBJ1-2; size: NA; length: 16; V: TRBV9; D: NA; CDR3: CASSVAGRTDNYGYTF; DNA: TGTGCCAGCAGCGTAGCGGGTAGAACTGATAACTATGGCTACACCTTC
J: TRBJ2-7; size: NA; length: 11; V: TRBV20-1; D: NA; CDR3: CSARGGFEQYF; DNA: TGCAGTGCTAGAGGCGGGTTTGAGCAGTACTTC
J: TRBJ2-2; size: NA; length: 14; V: TRBV6-6; D: TRBD1; CDR3: CATDRGLNTGELFF; DNA: TGTGCCACCGACAGGGGACTGAACACCGGGGAGCTGTTTTTT
J: TRBJ1-2; size: NA; length: 11; V: TRBV2; D: NA; CDR3: CASSEAGAWEF; DNA: TGTGCCAGCAGTGAAGCTGGGGCGTGGGAATTC
J: TRBJ2-3; size: few; length: 15; V: TRBV5-1; D: TRBD1; CDR3: CASSRGQGTADTQYF; DNA: TGCGCCAGCAGCCGTGGACAGGGCACCGCAGATACGCAGTATTTT
J: TRBJ2-3; size: NA; length: 15; V: TRBV6-5; D: TRBD1; CDR3: CASSRQGIKSDTQYF; DNA: TGTGCCAGCAGTCGACAGGGGATCAAATCAGATACGCAGTATTTT
J: TRBJ2-1; size: once; length: 12; V: TRBV12-3/TRBV12-4; D: NA; CDR3: CASSLYPNEQFF; DNA: TGTGCCAGCAGTTTATATCCCAATGAGCAGTTCTTC
J: TRBJ2-5; size: NA; length: 14; V: TRBV3-1/TRBV3-2; D: NA; CDR3: CASSQAVALQTQYF; DNA: TGTGCCAGCAGCCAAGCAGTAGCATTACAGACCCAGTACTTC
J: TRBJ1-2; size: NA; length: 11; V: TRBV20-1; D: TRBD1; CDR3: CSVWTGSGYTF; DNA: TGCAGTGTTTGGACAGGGTCCGGCTACACCTTC
J: TRBJ2-2; size: NA; length: 18; V: TRBV7-6; D: TRBD1; CDR3: CASSLVLQNRGPSGELFF; DNA: TGTGCCAGCAGCTTAGTCCTCCAAAACAGGGGTCCGTCCGGGGAGCTGTTTTTT
J: TRBJ1-5; size: NA; length: 14; V: TRBV28; D: TRBD1; CDR3: CASSQTGGGQPQHF; DNA: TGTGCCAGCAGTCAAACAGGGGGAGGTCAGCCCCAGCATTTT
J: TRBJ1-3; size: NA; length: 13; V: TRBV12-3/TRBV12-4; D: NA; CDR3: CASSGGAGNTIYF; DNA: TGTGCCAGCAGTGGGGGGGCTGGAAACACCATATATTTT
J: TRBJ2-4; size: NA; length: 13; V: TRBV11-3; D: NA; CDR3: CASSLELLTGLDF; DNA: TGTGCCAGCAGCTTAGAGCTGCTTACAGGCTTGGACTTC
J: TRBJ1-2; size: NA; length: 16; V: TRBV7-3; D: TRBD1; CDR3: CASSPRGGQGAWGYTF; DNA: TGTGCCAGCAGCCCCCGGGGGGGACAGGGGGCCTGGGGCTACACCTTC
J: TRBJ2-3; size: NA; length: 15; V: TRBV3-1/TRBV3-2; D: TRBD2; CDR3: CASSNLAGARDTQYF; DNA: TGTGCCAGCAGCAATCTAGCGGGGGCAAGGGATACGCAGTATTTT
J: TRBJ2-5; size: NA; length: 14; V: TRBV3-1/TRBV3-2; D: NA; CDR3: CASSQVLQQETQYF; DNA: TGTGCCAGCAGCCAAGTCCTACAGCAAGAGACCCAGTACTTC
J: TRBJ1-2; size: NA; length: 13; V: TRBV9; D: NA; CDR3: CASSAGTPYGYTF; DNA: TGTGCCAGCAGCGCCGGGACACCTTATGGCTACACCTTC
J: TRBJ1-5; size: NA; length: 14; V: TRBV19; D: NA; CDR3: CASSMVGEEQPQHF; DNA: TGTGCCAGTAGTATGGTCGGGGAAGAGCAGCCCCAGCATTTT
J: TRBJ2-7; size: NA; length: 11; V: TRBV24-1; D: NA; CDR3: CATSGGNEQYF; DNA: TGTGCCACCAGTGGGGGCAACGAGCAGTACTTC
J: TRBJ2-3; size: NA; length: 15; V: TRBV24-1; D: NA; CDR3: CATGTDRRSSDTQYF; DNA: TGTGCCACCGGGACCGACAGGCGTTCATCGGATACGCAGTATTTT
J: TRBJ1-4; size: NA; length: 14; V: TRBV18; D: TRBD1; CDR3: CASSPGQGAEKLFF; DNA: TGTGCCAGCTCACCAGGACAGGGAGCTGAAAAACTGTTTTTT
J: TRBJ1-5; size: NA; length: 14; V: TRBV23-1; D: TRBD1; CDR3: CAILTGGIDQPQHF; DNA: TGCGCCATCTTGACAGGGGGCATAGATCAGCCCCAGCATTTT
J: TRBJ2-7; size: NA; length: 15; V: TRBV19; D: NA; CDR3: CASMGGSQTDYEQYF; DNA: TGTGCCAGTATGGGGGGATCCCAGACCGACTACGAGCAGTACTTC
J: TRBJ1-1; size: NA; length: 14; V: TRBV5-4; D: NA; CDR3: CASSFEVVTAGAFF; DNA: TGTGCCAGCAGCTTCGAGGTGGTCACCGCTGGGGCTTTCTTT
J: TRBJ1-3; size: NA; length: 15; V: TRBV5-1; D: NA; CDR3: CASSPGIYSGNTIYF; DNA: TGCGCCAGCAGCCCCGGGATATACTCTGGAAACACCATATATTTT
J: TRBJ1-6; size: NA; length: 12; V: TRBV27; D: NA; CDR3: CASRTGDSPLHF; DNA: TGTGCCAGCAGAACCGGAGATTCACCCCTCCACTTT
J: TRBJ1-1; size: NA; length: 17; V: TRBV7-3; D: TRBD1; CDR3: CASSPKRTGGRGTEAFF; DNA: TGTGCCAGCAGCCCAAAAAGGACAGGGGGTCGGGGCACTGAAGCTTTCTTT
J: TRBJ2-5; size: NA; length: 15; V: TRBV5-4; D: NA; CDR3: CASSLFGNSVKTQYF; DNA: TGTGCCAGCAGCTTGTTTGGTAATTCGGTAAAGACCCAGTACTTC
J: TRBJ1-3; size: NA; length: 14; V: TRBV5-4; D: NA; CDR3: CASSRDSRVNTIYF; DNA: TGTGCCAGCAGTCGGGACTCCAGGGTGAACACCATATATTTT
J: TRBJ2-7; size: NA; length: 13; V: TRBV12-3/TRBV12-4; D: TRBD1; CDR3: CASRETGSYEQYF; DNA: TGTGCCAGCAGAGAGACAGGGTCCTACGAGCAGTACTTC
J: TRBJ1-4; size: NA; length: 18; V: TRBV5-6; D: TRBD1; CDR3: CASSLRGTEGQSNEKLFF; DNA: TGTGCCAGCAGCCTTCGGGGGACAGAGGGCCAAAGTAATGAAAAACTGTTTTTT
J: TRBJ2-7; size: once; length: 15; V: TRBV2; D: TRBD1; CDR3: CASSDPGTGGYEQYF; DNA: TGTGCCAGCAGTGACCCCGGGACAGGGGGGTACGAGCAGTACTTC